The clone carrying this T cell receptor beta chain was seen a few times. Per germline, CDR1 SGHAT and CDR2 FQNNGV. This CDR3 has 12 residues. V lost 1 base, J lost 4 bases, and 4 bases lay in between. This record comes from a study of shared clonotypes between healthy human individuals. The method was immunoSEQ multiplex PCR; TCRdb's version includes in-frame clones alone and lacks a portion of them. Here the sample spans under 650,000 clones, 90% to 96% being singletons. This clonotype was obtained from a woman in her 30s in good health. This sequence joins TRBV11-2 and TRBJ1-2; D unclear. Sequences were obtained from naive CD4+ T cells sorted from blood. As for subset: CD45RA+ positively selected. CDR3 in amino acids: CASSLVGYGYTF. In DNA, the CDR3 is TGTGCCAGCAGCTTAGTTGGCTATGGCTACACCTTC.